This T cell receptor (beta chain) is drawn from a study of OX40 agonist ivuxolimab in advanced cancers. Looking at the study overall: Ivuxolimab, an agonistic anti-OX40 (CD134) antibody, was given to patients. The group had a mean age of around 64 years, ranged from about 20 to 79, and was less than 85% male. Prior checkpoint blockade (anti-PD-1, anti-PD-L1 or anti-CTLA-4) was permitted; about 40% had it.

The trim removed 5 bases at V and 5 bases at J, leaving 7 bases unmatched. The CDR3 runs to 15 residues. Germline values: CDR1 MNHNS, CDR2 SASEGT. The timepoints at which blood was sampled were baseline, cycle 4 day 1, and cycle 7 day 1. Measured with immunoSEQ multiplex PCR; TCRdb has only the in-frame clones, and not every one. The table has under 75,000 clones, roughly 89% seen once. The chain couples TRBV6-1 to TRBJ2-5; 11 bases are shared with TRBD2. This clonotype was sampled from an adult with an advanced solid tumor such as melanoma, head and neck, liver or kidney cancer. Sequenced material: CD4+ or CD8+ T cells sorted from blood, taken in a trial of the OX40 agonist ivuxolimab. DNA for the CDR3: TGTGCCAGCAGTACGGGACTAGCGGTACGGGAGACCCAGTACTTC. It codes for CASSTGLAVRETQYF.